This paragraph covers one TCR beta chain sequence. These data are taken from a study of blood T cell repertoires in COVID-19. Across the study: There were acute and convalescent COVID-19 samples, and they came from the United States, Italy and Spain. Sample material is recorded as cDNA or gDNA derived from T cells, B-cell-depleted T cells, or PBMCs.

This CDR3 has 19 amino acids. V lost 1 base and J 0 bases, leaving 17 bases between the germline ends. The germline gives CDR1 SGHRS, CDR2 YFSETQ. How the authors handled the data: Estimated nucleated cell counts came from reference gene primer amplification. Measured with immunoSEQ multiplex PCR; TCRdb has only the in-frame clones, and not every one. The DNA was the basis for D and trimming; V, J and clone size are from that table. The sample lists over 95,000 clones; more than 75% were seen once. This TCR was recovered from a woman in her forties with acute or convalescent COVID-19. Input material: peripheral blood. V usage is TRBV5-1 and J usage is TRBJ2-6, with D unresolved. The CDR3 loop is CASSLTIGQSTSGANVLTF. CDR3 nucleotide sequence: TGCGCCAGCAGCTTGACAATTGGGCAGTCAACCTCTGGGGCCAACGTCCTGACTTTC.